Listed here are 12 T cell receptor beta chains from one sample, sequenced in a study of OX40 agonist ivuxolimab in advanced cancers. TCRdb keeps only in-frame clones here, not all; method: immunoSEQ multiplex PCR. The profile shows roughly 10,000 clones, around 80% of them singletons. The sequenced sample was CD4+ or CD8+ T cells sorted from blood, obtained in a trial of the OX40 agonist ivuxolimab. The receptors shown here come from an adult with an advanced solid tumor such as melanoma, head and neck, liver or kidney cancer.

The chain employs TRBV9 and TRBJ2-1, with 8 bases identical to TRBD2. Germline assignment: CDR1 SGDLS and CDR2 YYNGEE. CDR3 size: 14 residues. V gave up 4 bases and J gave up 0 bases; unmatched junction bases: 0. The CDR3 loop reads CASSTSGSYNEQFF. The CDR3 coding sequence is TGTGCCAGCAGCACTAGCGGCTCCTACAATGAGCAGTTCTTC.

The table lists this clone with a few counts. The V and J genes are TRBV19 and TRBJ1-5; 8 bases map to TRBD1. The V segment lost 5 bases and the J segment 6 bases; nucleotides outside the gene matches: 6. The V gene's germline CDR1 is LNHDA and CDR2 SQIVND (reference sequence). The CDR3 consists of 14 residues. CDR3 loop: CASSDRGWSQPQHF. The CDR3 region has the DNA TGTGCCAGTAGTGACAGGGGCTGGAGTCAGCCCCAGCATTTT.

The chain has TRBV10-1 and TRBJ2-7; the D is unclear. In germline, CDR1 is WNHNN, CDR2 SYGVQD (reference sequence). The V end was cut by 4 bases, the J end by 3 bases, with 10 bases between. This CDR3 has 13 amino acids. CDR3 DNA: TGCGCCAGCAGTGGCGGCGAGCACTACGAGCAGTACTTC. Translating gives CASSGGEHYEQYF.

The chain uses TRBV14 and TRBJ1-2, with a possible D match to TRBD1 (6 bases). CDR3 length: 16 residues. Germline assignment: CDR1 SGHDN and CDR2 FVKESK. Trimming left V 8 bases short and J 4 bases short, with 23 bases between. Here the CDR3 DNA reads TGTGCCAGCGCCCCGTGGGACACACTCAACTTCTATGGCTACACCTTC. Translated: CASAPWDTLNFYGYTF.

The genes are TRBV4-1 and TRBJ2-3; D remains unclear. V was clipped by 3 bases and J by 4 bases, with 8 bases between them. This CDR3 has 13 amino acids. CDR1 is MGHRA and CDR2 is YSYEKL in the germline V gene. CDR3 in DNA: TGCGCCAGCAGCCAGTGGGTCGCAGATACGCAGTATTTT. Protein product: CASSQWVADTQYF.

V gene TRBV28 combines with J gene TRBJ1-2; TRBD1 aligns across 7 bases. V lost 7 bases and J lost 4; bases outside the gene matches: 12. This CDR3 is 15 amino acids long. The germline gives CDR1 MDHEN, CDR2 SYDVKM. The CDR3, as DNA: TGTGCCAGCATTATGTTGCGACAGGGTGGCTATGGCTACACCTTC. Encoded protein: CASIMLRQGGYGYTF.

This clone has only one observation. This chain's CDR3 is CASSLGHSNQPQHF. The CDR3 DNA reads as TGTGCCAGCAGCTTGGGACATAGCAATCAGCCCCAGCATTTT. The V gene is TRBV5-6, the J gene TRBJ1-5; D not certain. This CDR3 contains 14 residues. Trimming stripped 0 bases from V and 0 bases from J, with 4 bases between. CDR1 and CDR2 (germline): SGHDT, YYEEEE.

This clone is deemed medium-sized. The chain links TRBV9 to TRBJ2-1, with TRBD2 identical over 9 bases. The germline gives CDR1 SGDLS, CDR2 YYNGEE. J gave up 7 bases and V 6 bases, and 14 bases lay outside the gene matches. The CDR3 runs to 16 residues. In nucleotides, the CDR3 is TGTGCCAGCACAAAATTAGCGGGAGAACCTTATAATGAGCAGTTCTTC. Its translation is CASTKLAGEPYNEQFF.

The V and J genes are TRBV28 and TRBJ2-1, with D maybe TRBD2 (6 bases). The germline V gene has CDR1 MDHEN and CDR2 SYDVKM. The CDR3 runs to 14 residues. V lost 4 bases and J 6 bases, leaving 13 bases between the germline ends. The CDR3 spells CASSWGEVSNEQFF. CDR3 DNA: TGTGCCAGCAGTTGGGGGGAGGTGAGCAATGAGCAGTTCTTC.

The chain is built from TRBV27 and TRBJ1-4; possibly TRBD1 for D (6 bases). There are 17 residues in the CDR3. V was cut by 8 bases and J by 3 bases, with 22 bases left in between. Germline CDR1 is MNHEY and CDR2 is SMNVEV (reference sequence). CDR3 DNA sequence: TGTGCCAGCCGCCCGGGGGCAGGGACATACGCTAATGAAAAACTGTTTTTT. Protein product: CASRPGAGTYANEKLFF.

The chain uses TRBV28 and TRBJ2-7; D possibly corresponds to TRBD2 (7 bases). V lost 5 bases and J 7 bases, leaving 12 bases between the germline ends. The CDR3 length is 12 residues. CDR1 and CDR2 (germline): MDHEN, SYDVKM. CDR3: CASSPGGAEQYF. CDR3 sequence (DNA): TGTGCCAGCAGTCCTGGGGGGGCAGAGCAGTACTTC.

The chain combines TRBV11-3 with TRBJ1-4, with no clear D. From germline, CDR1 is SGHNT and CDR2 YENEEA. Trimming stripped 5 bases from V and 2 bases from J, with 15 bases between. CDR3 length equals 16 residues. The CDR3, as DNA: TGTGCCAGCAGCCCAGAAGAGGAGTGTACTAATGAAAAACTGTTTTTT. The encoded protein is CASSPEEECTNEKLFF.